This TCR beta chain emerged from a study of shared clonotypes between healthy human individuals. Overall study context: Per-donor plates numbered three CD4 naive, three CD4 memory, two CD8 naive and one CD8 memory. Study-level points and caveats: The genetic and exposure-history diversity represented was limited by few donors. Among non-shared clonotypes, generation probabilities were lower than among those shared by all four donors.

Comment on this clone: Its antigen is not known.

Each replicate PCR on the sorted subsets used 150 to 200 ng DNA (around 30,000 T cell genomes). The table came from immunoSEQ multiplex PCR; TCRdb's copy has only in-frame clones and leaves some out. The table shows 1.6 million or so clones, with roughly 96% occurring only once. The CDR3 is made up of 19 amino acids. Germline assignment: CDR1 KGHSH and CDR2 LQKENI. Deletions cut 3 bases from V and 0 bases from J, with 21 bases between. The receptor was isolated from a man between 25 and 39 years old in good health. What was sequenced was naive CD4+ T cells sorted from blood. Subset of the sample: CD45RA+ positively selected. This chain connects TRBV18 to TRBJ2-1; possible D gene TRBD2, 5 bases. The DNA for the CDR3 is TGTGCCAGCTCACCCCCCACTATGGGTAGCGCGAGCTCCTACAATGAGCAGTTCTTC. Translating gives CASSPPTMGSASSYNEQFF.